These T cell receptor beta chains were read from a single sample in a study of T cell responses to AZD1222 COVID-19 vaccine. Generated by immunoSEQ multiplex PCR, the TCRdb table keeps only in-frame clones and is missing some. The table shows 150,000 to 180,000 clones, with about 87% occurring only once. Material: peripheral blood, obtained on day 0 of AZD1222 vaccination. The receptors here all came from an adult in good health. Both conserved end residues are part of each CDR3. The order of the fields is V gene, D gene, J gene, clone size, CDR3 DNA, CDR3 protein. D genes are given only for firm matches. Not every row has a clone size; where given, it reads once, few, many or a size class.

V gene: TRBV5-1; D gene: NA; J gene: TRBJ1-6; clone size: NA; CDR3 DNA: TGCGCCAGCAGCCCCTGGGGGGGCGGCCTGAGCTCCTATAATTCACCCCTCCACTTT; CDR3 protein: CASSPWGGGLSSYNSPLHF
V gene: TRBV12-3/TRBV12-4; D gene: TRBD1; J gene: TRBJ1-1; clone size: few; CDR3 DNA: TGTGCCAGCAGTCGAATACAGGGGGTTGGAGCTTTCTTT; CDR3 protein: CASSRIQGVGAFF
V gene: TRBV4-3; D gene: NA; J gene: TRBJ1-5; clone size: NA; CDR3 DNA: TGCGCCAGCAGCCAAGACCAGGGGAGGCCCCAGCATTTT; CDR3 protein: CASSQDQGRPQHF
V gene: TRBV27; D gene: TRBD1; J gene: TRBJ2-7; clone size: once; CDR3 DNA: TGTGCCAGCAGCTTAAACAGGGGAGAGCAGTACTTC; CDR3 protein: CASSLNRGEQYF
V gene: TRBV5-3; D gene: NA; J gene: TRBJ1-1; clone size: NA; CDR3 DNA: TGTGCCAGGGACCTCCGGACAACTGAAGCTTTCTTT; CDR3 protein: CARDLRTTEAFF
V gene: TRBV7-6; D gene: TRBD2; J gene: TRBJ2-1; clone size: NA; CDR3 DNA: TGTGCCAGCAGCCCAAATAGCGGGTTTACCTACAATGAGCAGTTCTTC; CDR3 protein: CASSPNSGFTYNEQFF
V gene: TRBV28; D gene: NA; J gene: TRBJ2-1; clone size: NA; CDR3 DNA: TGTGCCAGCAGACTCGCCTACAATGAGCAGTTCTTC; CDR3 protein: CASRLAYNEQFF
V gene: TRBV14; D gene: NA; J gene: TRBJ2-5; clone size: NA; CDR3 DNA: TGTGCCAGCAGCCAAGGCAGGGGTCTGCAGACCCAGTACTTC; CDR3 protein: CASSQGRGLQTQYF
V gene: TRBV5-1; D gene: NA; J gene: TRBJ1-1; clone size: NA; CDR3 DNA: TGCGCCAGCAGCTCCCAAATGAACACTGAAGCTTTCTTT; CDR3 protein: CASSSQMNTEAFF
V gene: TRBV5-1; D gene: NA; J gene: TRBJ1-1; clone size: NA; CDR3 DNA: TGCGCCAGCAGCGGGGGTCTATTCCCACAAGGGGAGAACACTGAAGCTTTCTTT; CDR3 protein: CASSGGLFPQGENTEAFF
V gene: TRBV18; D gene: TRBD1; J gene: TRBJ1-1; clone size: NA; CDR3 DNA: TGTGCCAGCTCACCATGGGACAGCATGAACACTGAAGCTTTCTTT; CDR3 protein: CASSPWDSMNTEAFF
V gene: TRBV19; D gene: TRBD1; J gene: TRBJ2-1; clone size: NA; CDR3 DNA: TGTGCCAGCACCGGGACAGGGCCTTCCGAGCAGTTCTTC; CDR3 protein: CASTGTGPSEQFF
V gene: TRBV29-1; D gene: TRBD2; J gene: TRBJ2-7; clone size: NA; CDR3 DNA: TGCAGCGTTGTTGGCCTAGCGGGGGACCGCTACGAGCAGTACTTC; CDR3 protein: CSVVGLAGDRYEQYF
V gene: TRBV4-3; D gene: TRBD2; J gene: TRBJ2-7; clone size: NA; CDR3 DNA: TGCGCCAGCAGCCAAGATGCTAGCGGGGGTTACGAGCAGTACTTC; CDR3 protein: CASSQDASGGYEQYF
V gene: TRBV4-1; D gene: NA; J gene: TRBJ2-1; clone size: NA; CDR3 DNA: TGCGCCAGCAGTCAGGAGGCCTACAATGAGCAGTTCTTC; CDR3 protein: CASSQEAYNEQFF
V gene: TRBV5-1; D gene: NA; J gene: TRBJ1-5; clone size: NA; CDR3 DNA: TGCGCCAGCAGGGAAGGGGAGTCGGGCAATCAGCCCCAGCATTTT; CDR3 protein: CASREGESGNQPQHF
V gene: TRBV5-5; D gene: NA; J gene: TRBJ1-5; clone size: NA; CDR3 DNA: TGTGCCAGCAGCTTGGGACACCTTCTTGAGCCCCAGCATTTT; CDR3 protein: CASSLGHLLEPQHF
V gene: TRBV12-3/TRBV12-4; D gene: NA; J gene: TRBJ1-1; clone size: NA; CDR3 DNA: TGTGCCAGCGGGGACACCCTGGCCCATGAAGCTTTCTTT; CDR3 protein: CASGDTLAHEAFF
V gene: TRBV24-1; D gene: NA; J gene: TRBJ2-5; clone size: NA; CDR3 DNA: TGTGCCACGGCGACAGGAGGTCAAGAGACCCAGTACTTC; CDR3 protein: CATATGGQETQYF
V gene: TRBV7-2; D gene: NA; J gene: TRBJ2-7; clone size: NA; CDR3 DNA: TGTGCCAGCAGCTTATTATCGACCGGATACGAGCAGTACTTC; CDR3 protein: CASSLLSTGYEQYF
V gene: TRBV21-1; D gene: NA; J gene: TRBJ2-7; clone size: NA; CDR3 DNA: TGTGCCAGCAGCCCCGGGCCCGAGCAGTACTTC; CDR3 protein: CASSPGPEQYF
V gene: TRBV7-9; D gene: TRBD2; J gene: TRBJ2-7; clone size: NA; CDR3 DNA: TGTGCCAGCAGCTCGGGGGGAGGACTAGCCGTGAGCGAGCAGTACTTC; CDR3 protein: CASSSGGGLAVSEQYF
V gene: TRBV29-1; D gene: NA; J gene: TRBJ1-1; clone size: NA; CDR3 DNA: TGCAGCGTGACCCGAGGAGGGGTGAACACTGAAGCTTTCTTT; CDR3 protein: CSVTRGGVNTEAFF
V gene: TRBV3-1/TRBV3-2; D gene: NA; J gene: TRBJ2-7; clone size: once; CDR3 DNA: TGTGCCAGCAGCCAAACAGGGATGGGGTCCTACGAGCAGTACTTC; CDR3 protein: CASSQTGMGSYEQYF
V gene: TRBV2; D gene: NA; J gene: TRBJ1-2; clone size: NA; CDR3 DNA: TGTGCCAGCAGTGAAGCGGGCAGGGCCTATGGCTACACCTTC; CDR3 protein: CASSEAGRAYGYTF
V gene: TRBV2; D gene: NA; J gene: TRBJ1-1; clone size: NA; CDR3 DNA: TGTGCCAGCAGGGCAGAGATGAACACTGAAGCTTTCTTT; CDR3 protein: CASRAEMNTEAFF
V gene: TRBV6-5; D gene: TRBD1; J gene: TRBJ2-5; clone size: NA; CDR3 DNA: TGTGCCAGCAGAGGGACAGGTAACGTTCAGGACTTC; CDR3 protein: CASRGTGNVQDF
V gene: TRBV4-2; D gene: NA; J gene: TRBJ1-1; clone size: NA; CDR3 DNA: TGTGCCAGCAGCCAAGATAATTCAGGAGTTGTGACCACTGAAGCTTTCTTT; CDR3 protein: CASSQDNSGVVTTEAFF
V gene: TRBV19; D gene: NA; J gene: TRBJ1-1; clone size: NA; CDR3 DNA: TGTGCCAGTAGTATATTCAGGCTCCAGTCGAATGAAGCTTTCTTT; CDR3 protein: CASSIFRLQSNEAFF
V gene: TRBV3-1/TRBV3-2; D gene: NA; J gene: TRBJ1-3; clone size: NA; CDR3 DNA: TGTGCCAGCAGCCAGGCCGGGGGGACTGGAAACACCATATATTTT; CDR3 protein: CASSQAGGTGNTIYF
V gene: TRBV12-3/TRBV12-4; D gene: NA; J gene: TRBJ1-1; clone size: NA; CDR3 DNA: TGTGCCAGCAGCCTGGGGCAACCCACTGAAGCTTTCTTT; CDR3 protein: CASSLGQPTEAFF
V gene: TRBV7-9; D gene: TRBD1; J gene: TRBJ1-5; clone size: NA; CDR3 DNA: TGTGCCAGCAGCCCCAGGGGGAATAGCAATCAGCCCCAGCATTTT; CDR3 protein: CASSPRGNSNQPQHF
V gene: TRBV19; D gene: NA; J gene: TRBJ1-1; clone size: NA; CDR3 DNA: TGTGCCAGTAGGCCGACATGGAACACTGAAGCTTTCTTT; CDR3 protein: CASRPTWNTEAFF
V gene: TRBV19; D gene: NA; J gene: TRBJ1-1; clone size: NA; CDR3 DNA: TGTGCCAGTACCCGGGTCGGGGGGAGCAACACTGAAGCTTTCTTT; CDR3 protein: CASTRVGGSNTEAFF
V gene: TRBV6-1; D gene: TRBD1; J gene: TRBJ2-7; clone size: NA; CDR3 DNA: TGTGCCAGCAGTCAGACAGGGGGCCCCTACGAGCAGTACTTC; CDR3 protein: CASSQTGGPYEQYF
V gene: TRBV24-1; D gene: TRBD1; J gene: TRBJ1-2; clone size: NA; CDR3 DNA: TGTGCCACCAGTGACTCAACAGGGGAGGGGATCTATGGCTACACCTTC; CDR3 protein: CATSDSTGEGIYGYTF
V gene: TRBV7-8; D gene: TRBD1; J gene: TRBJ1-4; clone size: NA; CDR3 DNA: TGTGCCAGCAGCTTAGTCAGGGGGCAGAGTGAAAAACTGTTTTTT; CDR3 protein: CASSLVRGQSEKLFF
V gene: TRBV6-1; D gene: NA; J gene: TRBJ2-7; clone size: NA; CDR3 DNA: TGTGCCAGCAGTGAATGGGGGCAGGTCACCACCGAGCAGTACTTC; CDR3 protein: CASSEWGQVTTEQYF
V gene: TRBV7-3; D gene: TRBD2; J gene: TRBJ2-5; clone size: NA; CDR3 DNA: TGTGCCAGCAGCTTTGGGACTAGCTGGGAGACCCAGTACTTC; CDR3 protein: CASSFGTSWETQYF
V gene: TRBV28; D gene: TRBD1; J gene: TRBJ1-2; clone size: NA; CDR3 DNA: TGTGCCAGCAGTGTGAACAGGGGTATGAGGGGCTACACCTTC; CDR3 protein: CASSVNRGMRGYTF
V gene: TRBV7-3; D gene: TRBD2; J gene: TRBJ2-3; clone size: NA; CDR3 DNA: TGTGCCAGCAGCTCCGGACTAGCGGGGTTCACGGATACGCAGTATTTT; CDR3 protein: CASSSGLAGFTDTQYF
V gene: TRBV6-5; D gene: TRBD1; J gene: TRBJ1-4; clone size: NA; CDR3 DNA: TGTGCCAGCAGGCCCGACAGGGAGTGGAAACTGTTTTTT; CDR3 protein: CASRPDREWKLFF
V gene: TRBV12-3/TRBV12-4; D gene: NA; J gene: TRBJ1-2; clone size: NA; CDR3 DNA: TGTGCCAGCAGGGAACAGGGCGCCTATGGCTACACCTTC; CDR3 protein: CASREQGAYGYTF
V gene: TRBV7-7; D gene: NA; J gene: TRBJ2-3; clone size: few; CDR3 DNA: TGTGCCAGCAGCCCCACAGGATTTGCAGATACGCAGTATTTT; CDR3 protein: CASSPTGFADTQYF
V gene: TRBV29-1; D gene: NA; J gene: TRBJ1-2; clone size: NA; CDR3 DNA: TGCAGCGTTGGCTCTGCGGGGGGCTACACCTTC; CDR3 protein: CSVGSAGGYTF
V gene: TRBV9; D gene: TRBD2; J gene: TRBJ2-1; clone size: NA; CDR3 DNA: TGTGCCAGCAGCGTAGCCAGCGGGGCGTCCTACAATGAGCAGTTCTTC; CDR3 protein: CASSVASGASYNEQFF
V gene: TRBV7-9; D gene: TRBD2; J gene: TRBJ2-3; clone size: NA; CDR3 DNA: TGTGCCAGCAGCTTATCCCCTGCTAGCGGGGGGGCGGATACGCAGTATTTT; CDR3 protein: CASSLSPASGGADTQYF
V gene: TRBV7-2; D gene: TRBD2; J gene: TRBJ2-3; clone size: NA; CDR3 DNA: TGTGCCAGCAGCTTAGCCAGCGGGGGTACGAATACGCAGTATTTT; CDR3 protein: CASSLASGGTNTQYF
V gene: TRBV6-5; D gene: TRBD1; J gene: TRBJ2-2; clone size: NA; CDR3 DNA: TGTGCCAGCAGTACGAGGACAGGAAACACCGGGGAGCTGTTTTTT; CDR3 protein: CASSTRTGNTGELFF
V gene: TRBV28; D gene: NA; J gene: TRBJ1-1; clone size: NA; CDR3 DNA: TGTGCCAGCAGTTTACGGGTCACTGAAGCTTTCTTT; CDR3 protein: CASSLRVTEAFF